The 24 T cell receptor beta chains below come from one sample, sequenced in a study of multiple sclerosis patients with progressive multifocal leukoencephalopathy. Here immunoSEQ multiplex PCR was the method, and the copy in TCRdb shows in-frame clones only, minus some. Of around 25,000 clones listed, roughly 90% were seen once; the top ten hold around 2%. The time point denotes: 12 to 13 months of natalizumab therapy. The sample was PBMCs, taken from a patient treated with natalizumab. The receptors shown here come from a young man with multiple sclerosis.

This chain uses TRBV11-2 with TRBJ1-2; D not certain. The CDR3 is made up of 16 amino acids. The V end was cut by 0 bases, the J end by 4 bases, with 15 bases between. CDR1 is SGHAT, CDR2 FQNNGV, per germline. The CDR3 loop is CASSLDLGGFTYGYTF. The CDR3 DNA sequence: TGTGCCAGCAGCTTAGATCTAGGAGGGTTTACCTATGGCTACACCTTC.

The V call is TRBV14, the J call TRBJ2-7; 9 nucleotides line up with TRBD1. With 6 bases clipped from V and 4 bases from J, the junction kept 7 bases outside the gene matches. Germline assignment: CDR1 SGHDN and CDR2 FVKESK. This CDR3 has 14 amino acids. This chain's CDR3 is CASSPPGQGYEQYF. The CDR3 nucleotides are TGTGCCAGCAGTCCCCCGGGACAGGGTTACGAGCAGTACTTC.

Here the CDR3 reads CASSQLPGGTEAFF. CDR3 DNA sequence: TGTGCCAGCAGTCAGCTCCCCGGGGGCACTGAAGCTTTCTTT. V and J are TRBV6-4 and TRBJ1-1; D possibly corresponds to TRBD1 (5 bases). The CDR3 extends over 14 amino acids. The germline V gene encodes CDR1 MRHNA and CDR2 SNTAGT. With 5 bases removed from V and 4 bases from J, the gap between germline ends came to 14 bases.

The chain employs TRBV18 and TRBJ2-2; maybe TRBD2 (6 bases). Germline V lookup: CDR1 KGHSH, CDR2 LQKENI. V was cut by 6 bases and J by 2 bases, with 10 bases left in between. CDR3 length: 14 residues. In DNA, the CDR3 is TGTGCCAGCTCGCCGGGACTCAACACCGGGGAGCTGTTTTTT. This gives the protein CASSPGLNTGELFF.

The rearrangement links TRBV7-2 to TRBJ2-5; TRBD1 matches at 11 bases. From germline, CDR1 is SGHTA and CDR2 FQGNSA. Trimming took 1 base from V and 5 from J; bases not matched to a gene: 3. The CDR3 spans 15 residues. CDR3 amino acids: CASSLVRTGGETQYF. DNA for the CDR3: TGTGCCAGCAGCTTAGTTAGGACAGGGGGCGAGACCCAGTACTTC.

The chain uses TRBV11-2 and TRBJ2-1; TRBD1 aligns across 8 bases. The J segment lost 0 bases and the V segment lost 5 bases, leaving 3 bases of the junction unmatched. CDR3 length equals 15 residues. Germline V gene sequence: CDR1 SGHAT, CDR2 FQNNGV. The CDR3 region has the DNA TGTGCCAGCAGCCACGGACAGGGCTCCTACAATGAGCAGTTCTTC. This sequence encodes CASSHGQGSYNEQFF.

This chain uses TRBV7-8 with TRBJ2-3; possibly TRBD1 or TRBD2 for D (6 bases each). Trimming stripped 0 bases from V and 0 bases from J, with 13 bases between. CDR3 length: 17 residues. Looked up from germline, CDR1 is SGHVS and CDR2 is FQNEAQ. Written as DNA, the CDR3 is TGTGCCAGCAGCTTAGCTAGCGGAGGGGGGAGCACAGATACGCAGTATTTT. Residues: CASSLASGGGSTDTQYF.

The chain couples TRBV6-1 to TRBJ2-7; 13 bases match TRBD2. The J segment lost 9 bases and the V segment lost 1 base, leaving 9 bases of the junction unmatched. This CDR3 comprises 16 residues. In germline, CDR1 is MNHNS, CDR2 SASEGT. The CDR3 sequence is CASSEGWTSGSSGQYF. The CDR3 DNA follows: TGTGCCAGCAGTGAAGGATGGACTAGCGGGAGCTCGGGGCAGTACTTC.

The chain combines TRBV7-9 with TRBJ1-1, with 9 bases fitting TRBD1. Germline trimming cut 5 bases from V and 10 bases from J; bases unmatched to any gene: 2. There are 11 residues in the CDR3. From germline, CDR1 is SEHNR and CDR2 FQNEAQ (reference sequence). The DNA for the CDR3 is TGTGCCAGCAGCGTGACAGGGGGAGCTTTCTTT. Its translation is CASSVTGGAFF.

The count of this clone is one. The gene calls are TRBV9 and TRBJ2-5, with TRBD1 matching 10 bases. CDR1 and CDR2 from the germline V gene are SGDLS and YYNGEE. The CDR3 has 14 amino acids. Unmatched junction bases numbered 6, after V lost 3 bases and J lost 7 bases. CDR3 in amino acids: CASSAGTGDVTQYF. In nucleotides, the CDR3 is TGTGCCAGCAGCGCGGGGACAGGGGATGTGACCCAGTACTTC.

V gene TRBV18 combines with J gene TRBJ2-3; TRBD2 agrees at 7 bases. Per the germline V gene, CDR1 is KGHSH and CDR2 is LQKENI. The CDR3 has 15 residues. V lost 6 bases to trimming and J lost 1 base; unmatched junction nucleotides: 7. DNA for the CDR3: TGTGCCAGCTCGCCCGGGCTAGCGGGCACAGATACGCAGTATTTT. Amino acids: CASSPGLAGTDTQYF.

The rearrangement links TRBV2 to TRBJ1-1; D perhaps matches TRBD1 (5 bases). In germline, CDR1 is SNHLY, CDR2 FYNNEI. The CDR3 is made up of 18 amino acids. The V end lost 2 bases, the J end lost 0 bases, and 19 bases lay between the germline ends. In DNA, the CDR3 is TGTGCCAGCAGTGAAAAGGGGCAGCCTGAGTATTTGAACACTGAAGCTTTCTTT. It specifies CASSEKGQPEYLNTEAFF.

The rearrangement uses TRBV14 and TRBJ2-7; D gene uncertain. CDR3 length: 13 amino acids. Per the germline V gene, CDR1 is SGHDN and CDR2 is FVKESK. Trimming took 1 base from V and 1 from J, leaving 5 bases between them. The CDR3 DNA follows: TGTGCCAGCAGCCAAGCCGGGTCCTACGAGCAGTACGTC. This gives the protein CASSQAGSYEQYV.

The V and J genes are TRBV11-2 and TRBJ1-5; tentative D call: TRBD1 (5 bases). Germline CDR1 and CDR2: SGHAT and FQNNGV. V was pared by 4 bases and J by 9 bases, with 16 bases between. The CDR3 length is 14 residues. The CDR3 is CASSSGRAPAPQHF. CDR3 DNA: TGTGCCAGCAGCTCAGGGAGGGCCCCGGCGCCCCAGCATTTT.

The chain carries TRBV6-1 and TRBJ1-1; D ambiguous. Trimming pared 0 bases from V and 5 bases from J, leaving 4 bases between. Germline V lookup: CDR1 MNHNS, CDR2 SASEGT. This CDR3 is 12 amino acids long. This CDR3 is CASSEAGTEAFF. The CDR3 region has the DNA TGTGCCAGCAGTGAAGCAGGGACTGAAGCTTTCTTT.

The chain recombines TRBV5-5 with TRBJ2-5; 7 nucleotides match TRBD1. The CDR3 is 15 amino acids. The germline V gene has CDR1 SGHKS and CDR2 YYEKEE (reference sequence). V was clipped by 2 bases and J by 1 base; unmatched bases: 5. The CDR3, as DNA: TGTGCCAGCAGCTTCCGTGGGACAGCCCAAGAGACCCAGTACTTC. It codes for CASSFRGTAQETQYF.

The gene calls are TRBV11-1 and TRBJ2-1, with D unclear. The CDR3 totals 13 residues. V was clipped by 2 bases and J by 7 bases, with 9 bases between them. Germline CDR1 SGHAT, CDR2 FQDESV (reference sequence). The CDR3 here is CASSLNSRNEQFF. Here the CDR3 DNA reads TGTGCCAGCAGCTTAAACTCTCGGAATGAGCAGTTCTTC.

This chain connects TRBV15 to TRBJ1-5, with 7 bases that match TRBD1. V was clipped by 1 base and J by 3 bases; unmatched bases: 3. The germline V gene encodes CDR1 LNHNV and CDR2 YYDKDF (reference sequence). CDR3 size: 15 residues. CDR3 sequence reads: CATSRGQGVNQPQHF. The CDR3, as DNA: TGTGCCACCAGCAGAGGACAGGGCGTCAATCAGCCCCAGCATTTT. Filled out from reference TRBV15 and TRBJ1-5, the complete variable domain reads DAMVIQNPRYQVTQFGKPVTLSCSQTLNHNVMYWYQQKSSQAPKLLFHYYDKDFNNEADTPDNFQSRRPNTSFCFLDIRSPGLGDTAMYLCATSRGQGVNQPQHFGDGTRLSIL.

The V gene is TRBV7-3, the J gene TRBJ2-3, with 14 bases identical to TRBD2. V gave up 5 bases and J gave up 6 bases; unmatched junction bases: 7. This CDR3 is built from 16 residues. Germline V lookup: CDR1 SGHTA, CDR2 FQGTGA. In DNA form, the CDR3 reads TGTGCCAGCAGCGAGGGACTAGCGGGAGATGGGGATACGCAGTATTTT. Its protein product is CASSEGLAGDGDTQYF. The variable domain in full, with the rest retrieved from reference TRBV7-3 and TRBJ2-3, is GAGVSQTPSNKVTEKGKYVELRCDPISGHTALYWYRQSLGQGPEFLIYFQGTGAADDSGLPNDRFFAVRPEGSVSTLKIQRTERGDSAVYLCASSEGLAGDGDTQYFGPGTRLTVL.

This rearrangement joins TRBV5-1 to TRBJ2-3; 8 bases are shared with TRBD2. V lost 0 bases and J lost 3; bases outside the gene matches: 3. The CDR3 is 15 residues long. Per germline, CDR1 SGHRS and CDR2 YFSETQ. The CDR3 sequence is CASSLVGRVTDTQYF. In DNA, the CDR3 is TGCGCCAGCAGCTTGGTCGGGAGGGTAACAGATACGCAGTATTTT.

The CDR3 loop reads CASSLGSTNEKLFF. The CDR3, as DNA: TGTGCCAGCAGCCTAGGTTCAACTAATGAAAAACTGTTTTTT. The rearrangement uses TRBV7-2 and TRBJ1-4; D not resolved. The CDR3 loop spans 14 amino acids. The germline V and J ends were trimmed by 5 bases and 0 bases, with 7 bases remaining between them. Germline lookup yields CDR1 SGHTA and CDR2 FQGNSA.

CDR3 in amino acids: CSYRRQNTEAFF. The CDR3 DNA sequence: TGCAGCTATCGACGGCAGAACACTGAAGCTTTCTTT. This sequence joins TRBV29-1 and TRBJ1-1; D uncertain. Germline values: CDR1 SQVTM, CDR2 ANQGSEA. The CDR3 consists of 12 residues. Trimming left V 8 bases short and J 1 base short, with 11 bases between.

The chain employs TRBV18 and TRBJ2-1; D ambiguous. V lost 6 bases and J lost 6, with 9 bases in between. The germline V gene has CDR1 KGHSH and CDR2 LQKENI. The CDR3 sequence is 12 residues long. The CDR3 DNA reads TGTGCCAGCTCGTCAAGAGCCAATGAGCAGTTCTTC. It yields the protein CASSSRANEQFF. Complete variable domain (other parts from reference TRBV18 and TRBJ2-1): NAGVMQNPRHLVRRRGQEARLRCSPMKGHSHVYWYRQLPEEGLKFMVYLQKENIIDESGMPKERFSAEFPKEGPSILRIQQVVRGDSAAYFCASSSRANEQFFGPGTRLTVL.

This chain uses TRBV5-6 with TRBJ1-1, with D uncertain. This CDR3 is built from 13 residues. The V gene's germline CDR1 is SGHDT and CDR2 YYEEEE. V gave up 0 bases and J gave up 6 bases, with 9 bases separating them. CDR3: CASSLVGLAEAFF. CDR3 nucleotide sequence: TGTGCCAGCAGCTTGGTAGGTTTGGCTGAAGCTTTCTTT.